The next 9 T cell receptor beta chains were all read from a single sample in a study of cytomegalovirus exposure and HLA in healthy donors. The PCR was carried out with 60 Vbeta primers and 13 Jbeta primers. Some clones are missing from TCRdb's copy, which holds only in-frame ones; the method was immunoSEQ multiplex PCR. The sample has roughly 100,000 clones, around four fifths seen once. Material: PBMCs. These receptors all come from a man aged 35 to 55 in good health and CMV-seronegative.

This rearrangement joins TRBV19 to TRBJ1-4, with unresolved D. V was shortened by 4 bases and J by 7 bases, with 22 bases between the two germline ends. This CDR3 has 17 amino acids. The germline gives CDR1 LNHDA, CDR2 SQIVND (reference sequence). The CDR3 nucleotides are TGTGCCAGTAGTAAAGGCCCCTTGGAGTCCCGTCCTGAAAAACTGTTTTTT. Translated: CASSKGPLESRPEKLFF.

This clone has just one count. CDR3 bases: TGTGCCAGCAGTTTTCTTAGCGGGGGGGCCTACGAGCAGTACTTC. Translation: CASSFLSGGAYEQYF. The V call is TRBV27, the J call TRBJ2-5; 11 bases agree with TRBD2. TRBJ2-7 matches the DNA end more closely, so the J call is doubtful. CDR1 and CDR2 from the germline V gene are MNHEY and SMNVEV (reference sequence). The CDR3 is 15 residues long.

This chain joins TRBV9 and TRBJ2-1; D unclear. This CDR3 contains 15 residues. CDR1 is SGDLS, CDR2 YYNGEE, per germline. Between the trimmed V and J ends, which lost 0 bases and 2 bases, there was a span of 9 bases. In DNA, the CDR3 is TGTGCCAGCAGCGTAGGGGCAGGCCCCTACAATGAGCAGTTCTTC. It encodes CASSVGAGPYNEQFF.

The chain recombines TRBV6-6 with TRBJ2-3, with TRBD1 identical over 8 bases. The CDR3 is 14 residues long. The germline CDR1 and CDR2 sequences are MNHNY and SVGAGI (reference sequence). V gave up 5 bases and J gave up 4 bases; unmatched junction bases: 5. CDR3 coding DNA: TGTGCCAGCAGTACGAGACAGGGGTCAGATACGCAGTATTTT. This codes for CASSTRQGSDTQYF.

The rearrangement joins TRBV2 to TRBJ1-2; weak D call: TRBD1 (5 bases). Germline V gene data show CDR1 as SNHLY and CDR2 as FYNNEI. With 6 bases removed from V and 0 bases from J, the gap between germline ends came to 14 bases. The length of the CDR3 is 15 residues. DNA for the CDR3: TGTGCCAGCAGGGCAGGGAAATCGGCTAACTATGGCTACACCTTC. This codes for CASRAGKSANYGYTF.

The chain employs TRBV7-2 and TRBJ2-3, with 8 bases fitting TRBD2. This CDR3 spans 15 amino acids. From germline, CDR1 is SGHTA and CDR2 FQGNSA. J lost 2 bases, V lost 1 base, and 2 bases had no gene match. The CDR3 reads CASSLGGGFTDTQYF. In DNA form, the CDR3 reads TGTGCCAGCAGCTTAGGCGGGGGGTTCACAGATACGCAGTATTTT.

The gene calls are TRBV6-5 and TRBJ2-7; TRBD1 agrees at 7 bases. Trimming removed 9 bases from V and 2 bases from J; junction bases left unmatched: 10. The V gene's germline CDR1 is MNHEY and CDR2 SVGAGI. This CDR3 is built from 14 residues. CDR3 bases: TGTGCCAGAAATTTTGGGGACAGAACCTACGAGCAGTACTTC. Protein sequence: CARNFGDRTYEQYF.

The CDR3 coding sequence is TGTGCCAGCAGTGAAGTGACGGGGTGGCGTGGCTACACCTTC. Its protein product is CASSEVTGWRGYTF. The V call is TRBV2, the J call TRBJ1-2; D gene ambiguous. This CDR3 has 14 amino acids. The germline gives CDR1 SNHLY, CDR2 FYNNEI. V was pared by 1 base and J by 7 bases, with 13 bases between.

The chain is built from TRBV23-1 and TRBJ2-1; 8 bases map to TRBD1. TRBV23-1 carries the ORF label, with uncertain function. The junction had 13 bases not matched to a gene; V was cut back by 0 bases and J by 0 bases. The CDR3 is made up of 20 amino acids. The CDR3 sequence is CASSQSGDRGHFSSYNEQFF. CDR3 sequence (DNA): TGCGCCAGCAGTCAATCAGGAGACAGGGGTCACTTTAGCTCCTACAATGAGCAGTTCTTC.